This passage covers 31 T cell receptor beta chains from one sample sequenced in a study of identical twins. MiXCR, applied by TCRdb to the 5' RACE reads, yields one record per CDR3 protein. The sample shows 250,000 to 350,000 distinct CDR3 sequences, 8.5% to 9.5% of them seen only once. This sample was shared with a second study, whose subject was yellow fever vaccine responses in identical twins.

The sequenced material came from CD8+ T cells sorted from blood. These receptors were collected from a young woman in good health.

In its sample, this clonotype was seen a few times. This chain's CDR3 is CASSPWTEGEQFF. Here the CDR3 DNA reads TGTGCCAGCAGTCCATGGACAGAGGGTGAGCAGTTCTTC. The J gene is TRBJ2-1, the V gene TRBV12-3 or TRBV12-4; D perhaps matches TRBD1 (6 bases). The V end lost 5 bases, the J end lost 9 bases, and 14 bases lay between the germline ends. The CDR3 is made up of 13 amino acids.

V and J are TRBV5-1 and TRBJ2-1; 8 bases are shared with TRBD2. The CDR3 is 15 amino acids. V gave up 2 bases and J gave up 9 bases; unmatched junction bases: 10. CDR1 is SGHRS and CDR2 is YFSETQ in the germline V gene. The CDR3: CASSFGTSSIPEQFF. CDR3 coding DNA: TGCGCCAGCAGCTTCGGGACTAGTTCAATTCCTGAGCAGTTCTTC. Using reference TRBV5-1 and TRBJ2-1 for the parts outside the CDR3, the full variable domain is KAGVTQTPRYLIKTRGQQVTLSCSPISGHRSVSWYQQTPGQGLQFLFEYFSETQRNKGNFPGRFSGRQFSNSRSEMNVSTLELGDSALYLCASSFGTSSIPEQFFGPGTRLTVL.

The chain carries TRBV12-3 or TRBV12-4 and TRBJ2-1; 10 bases agree with TRBD2. V gave up 7 bases and J gave up 1 base; unmatched junction bases: 19. The CDR3 runs to 20 residues. The CDR3 is CASTSGSSGGRPGSYNEQFF. The CDR3 nucleotides read TGTGCCAGCACATCGGGGTCTAGCGGGGGCAGGCCAGGGTCCTACAATGAGCAGTTCTTC.

This clonotype was seen repeatedly, ten times or more. This chain connects TRBV7-8 to TRBJ2-7, with D perhaps matching TRBD1 (6 bases). Germline values: CDR1 SGHVS, CDR2 FQNEAQ. The CDR3 loop spans 16 amino acids. The V end lost 1 base, the J end lost 4 bases, and 17 bases lay between the germline ends. The CDR3 sequence is CASSLGVQGSGYEQYF. CDR3 coding DNA: TGTGCCAGCAGCTTAGGGGTACAGGGTTCGGGTTACGAGCAGTACTTC.

The chain couples TRBV29-1 to TRBJ1-4; unclear D gene. CDR1 SQVTM and CDR2 ANQGSEA come from the germline V gene. V was clipped by 1 base and J by 4 bases, with 19 bases between them. CDR3 length: 17 amino acids. In nucleotides, the CDR3 is TGCAGCGTTGAAGTCCCTGGGCCCCGTGGGTATAATGAAAAACTGTTTTTT. This encodes CSVEVPGPRGYNEKLFF.

CDR3 nucleotides: TGCAGCGTCATTAGCGGGGGGACCTACGAGCAGTACTTC. It is translated as CSVISGGTYEQYF. V is TRBV29-1 and J is TRBJ2-7, with 10 bases matching TRBD2. This CDR3 comprises 13 residues. After removal of 6 bases from V and 2 bases from J, the junction contained 4 bases not matched to a gene. Germline V CDR1 and CDR2: SQVTM, ANQGSEA.

This clonotype occurred many times. The V gene is TRBV7-9, the J gene TRBJ1-5, with D hard to call. From germline, CDR1 is SEHNR and CDR2 FQNEAQ (reference sequence). The CDR3 is made up of 14 amino acids. V lost 5 bases and J lost 3, with 11 bases in between. CDR3 nucleotides: TGTGCCAGCAGCGGGCCGGGGAACAATCAGCCCCAGCATTTT. This translates into CASSGPGNNQPQHF.

The table lists this clonotype with many counts. This chain links TRBV12-3 or TRBV12-4 with TRBJ1-6; D gene ambiguous. V lost 5 bases, J lost 13 bases, and 15 bases lay in between. The CDR3 runs to 13 residues. The CDR3 spells CASSTSYGDPLHF. The CDR3 DNA sequence: TGTGCCAGCAGTACCAGTTACGGGGATCCCCTCCACTTT.

The CDR3 region is CASTPSAGGPGYEQYF. The CDR3 region has the DNA TGTGCCAGCACTCCATCAGCGGGGGGGCCGGGGTACGAGCAGTACTTC. The V call is TRBV3-1, the J call TRBJ2-7; TRBD2 matches at 10 bases. Germline trimming cut 7 bases from V and 4 bases from J; bases unmatched to any gene: 13. The CDR3 sequence is 16 residues long. Germline CDR1 reads LGHDT; CDR2 reads YNNKEL (reference sequence).

This clonotype was seen at least ten times. This chain connects TRBV7-9 to TRBJ1-2, with D uncertain. Germline CDR1 reads SEHNR; CDR2 reads FQNEAQ (reference sequence). The CDR3 sequence is 13 residues long. Trimming removed 2 bases at V and 6 bases at J, with 10 bases between. The CDR3 region has the DNA TGTGCCAGCAGCTTAATTTGGGAGGATGGCTACACCTTC. Translated, it gives CASSLIWEDGYTF.

Note on this clonotype: Since a much larger clone is just one base distant, this may be a read error. V and J are TRBV4-1 and TRBJ2-2; tentatively, D is TRBD1 (6 bases). V was pared by 6 bases and J by 8 bases, with 19 bases between. Germline V gene sequence: CDR1 MGHRA, CDR2 YSYEKL. The CDR3 is 15 amino acids. This chain's CDR3 is CASSAGGPTGGELFF. DNA for the CDR3: TGCGCCAGCAGTGCCGGCGGGCCAACAGGGGGGGAGCTGTTTTTT.

Ten or more counts support this clonotype. V and J are TRBV5-1 and TRBJ1-2, with D tentatively TRBD1 (5 bases). Germline V gene sequence: CDR1 SGHRS, CDR2 YFSETQ. The CDR3 covers 14 residues. V was cut by 0 bases and J by 3 bases, with 9 bases left in between. In DNA form, the CDR3 reads TGCGCCAGCAGCTTGGAAGGGGATCACTATGGCTACACCTTC. It is translated as CASSLEGDHYGYTF.

The chain links TRBV2 to TRBJ2-5, with a tentative D call TRBD2 (6 bases). The CDR3 is made up of 16 amino acids. Trimming removed 7 bases from V and 2 bases from J, with 20 bases in between. Germline loops: CDR1 SNHLY, CDR2 FYNNEI. CDR3 loop: CASNPLGLEGQETQYF. CDR3 in DNA: TGTGCCAGCAATCCGCTCGGATTGGAGGGGCAAGAGACCCAGTACTTC. Full variable domain (outside the CDR3, taken from reference TRBV2 and TRBJ2-5): EPEVTQTPSHQVTQMGQEVILRCVPISNHLYFYWYRQILGQKVEFLVSFYNNEISEKSEIFDDQFSVERPDGSNFTLKIRSTKLEDSAMYFCASNPLGLEGQETQYFGPGTRLLVL.

The chain combines TRBV7-6 with TRBJ2-3; TRBD2 aligns across 7 bases. V was clipped by 4 bases and J by 5 bases; unmatched bases: 9. The CDR3 consists of 15 residues. Per germline, CDR1 SGHVS and CDR2 FNYEAQ. The CDR3 sequence is CASSSGLGVGDTQYF. CDR3 DNA sequence: TGTGCCAGCAGCTCCGGACTAGGAGTAGGAGATACGCAGTATTTT.

This clonotype was seen repeatedly, ten times or more. V gene TRBV29-1 combines with J gene TRBJ2-1; 9 bases fit TRBD2. Germline loops: CDR1 SQVTM, CDR2 ANQGSEA. V lost 8 bases to trimming and J lost 5 bases; unmatched junction nucleotides: 10. The CDR3 consists of 14 residues. The CDR3 protein is CSTGGGEYHNEQFF. CDR3 DNA: TGCAGCACAGGCGGGGGGGAGTATCACAATGAGCAGTTCTTC.

The rearrangement links TRBV20-1 to TRBJ2-7; D may match TRBD1 or TRBD2 (5 bases each). This CDR3 contains 17 residues. Germline lookup yields CDR1 DFQATT and CDR2 SNEGSKA (reference sequence). The V gene lost 2 bases and the J gene lost 2 bases, with 22 bases spanning the gap. The CDR3 region is CSARSPRVPGHAYEQYF. For the CDR3, the DNA is TGCAGTGCTAGAAGTCCGAGGGTGCCAGGGCATGCCTACGAGCAGTACTTC.

This clonotype was seen a few times. V is TRBV2 and J is TRBJ1-5, with 10 bases lining up with TRBD1. Per germline, CDR1 SNHLY and CDR2 FYNNEI. Trimming took 4 bases from V and 6 from J; bases not matched to a gene: 3. The CDR3 totals 14 residues. The DNA for the CDR3 is TGTGCCAGCAGTGTCCGGGACAGGGGTCAGCCCCAGCATTTT. Translation gives CASSVRDRGQPQHF.

This clonotype was counted only a few times. The chain employs TRBV27 and TRBJ1-5; D is ambiguous. Germline CDR1 reads MNHEY; CDR2 reads SMNVEV (reference sequence). The length of the CDR3 is 14 residues. V was pared by 2 bases and J by 1 base, with 6 bases between. The CDR3 here is CASSLAASNQPQHF. The DNA for the CDR3 is TGTGCCAGCAGTTTAGCAGCAAGCAATCAGCCCCAGCATTTT.

The gene calls are TRBV20-1 and TRBJ2-7; D is possibly TRBD2 (6 bases). In germline, CDR1 is DFQATT, CDR2 SNEGSKA (reference sequence). This CDR3 has 12 amino acids. Trimming shortened V by 4 bases and J by 2 bases, and 9 bases separated the two germline ends. CDR3 amino acids: CSANAGPYEQYF. For the CDR3, the DNA is TGCAGTGCTAACGCGGGACCCTACGAGCAGTACTTC.

As concerns this clonotype: Just one base apart from a much larger clone, this may be a read error. V usage is TRBV10-3 and J usage is TRBJ1-4; tentative D call: TRBD1 (6 bases). This CDR3 spans 15 amino acids. CDR1 is ENHRY, CDR2 SYGVKD, per germline. CDR3 DNA: TGTGCCATCAGTGAGTCAAAGGGGGGAAATGGAAAACTGTTTTTT. It specifies CAISESKGGNGKLFF.

The chain couples TRBV4-2 to TRBJ2-7; 9 bases match TRBD2. Per germline, CDR1 LGHNA and CDR2 YNFKEQ. This CDR3 has 15 residues. Trimming cost V 1 base and J 2 bases; bases outside gene matches: 3. CDR3 coding DNA: TGTGCCAGCAGCCAAGCTAGCGGGGCCACCTACGAGCAGTACTTC. This codes for CASSQASGATYEQYF.

This clonotype turned up a few times. The CDR3 DNA is TGTGCCAGCAGCTCCATTGGGGAAGCCTACGAGCAGTACTTC. Amino acid sequence: CASSSIGEAYEQYF. The chain uses TRBV7-9 and TRBJ2-7, with D uncertain. This CDR3 is built from 14 residues. The V end lost 4 bases, the J end lost 2 bases, and 12 bases lay between the germline ends. Germline V gene sequence: CDR1 SEHNR, CDR2 FQNEAQ (reference sequence).

This clonotype was detected only a few times. The gene calls are TRBV6-4 and TRBJ2-6, with TRBD2 as a possible D gene (5 bases). Per the germline V gene, CDR1 is MRHNA and CDR2 is SNTAGT. The CDR3 totals 15 residues. V was trimmed by 3 bases and J by 0 bases, leaving 6 bases between them. CDR3 bases: TGTGCCAGCAGTGAGAGGGTCTCTGGGGCCAACGTCCTGACTTTC. It is translated as CASSERVSGANVLTF.

Many counts were recorded for this clonotype. This sequence joins TRBV6-5 and TRBJ2-3; a weak D match, TRBD2 (5 bases). Trimming took off 4 bases at V and 1 base at J, with 9 bases between the two ends. CDR1 MNHEY and CDR2 SVGAGI come from the germline V gene. The CDR3 is made up of 14 amino acids. The CDR3 sequence is CASSFKRRTDTQYF. DNA for the CDR3: TGTGCCAGCAGTTTTAAGCGGCGCACAGATACGCAGTATTTT.

The chain links TRBV28 to TRBJ2-7; unclear D gene. V dropped 6 bases and J dropped 2 bases, with 14 bases sitting between them. Per the germline V gene, CDR1 is MDHEN and CDR2 is SYDVKM. The CDR3 sequence is 14 residues long. The DNA for the CDR3 is TGTGCCAGCAGACCGGTGGGTGTTCCCTACGAGCAGTACTTC. Encoded protein: CASRPVGVPYEQYF.

This clonotype was counted only a few times. The chain has TRBV5-1 and TRBJ2-7; D is ambiguous. Germline V lookup: CDR1 SGHRS, CDR2 YFSETQ. V lost 2 bases and J lost 7, with 13 bases in between. There are 13 residues in the CDR3. The DNA of the CDR3 is TGCGCCAGCAGCTTAGGAGCAGGACGGGAGCAGTACTTC. Residues: CASSLGAGREQYF.

There are a few counts of this clonotype. The chain links TRBV28 to TRBJ2-3; TRBD2 might be the D (6 bases). This CDR3 spans 15 amino acids. Germline values: CDR1 MDHEN, CDR2 SYDVKM. The germline V and J ends were trimmed by 2 bases and 6 bases, with 15 bases remaining between them. CDR3 DNA: TGTGCCAGCAGTTTAAAAGTGGAAGCGGGCGATACGCAGTATTTT. It is translated as CASSLKVEAGDTQYF.

The V call is TRBV6-2 or TRBV6-3, the J call TRBJ2-7; D is unclear. The ends were cut back, 8 bases at V and 3 bases at J, with 8 bases in the middle. CDR1 and CDR2 (germline): MNHEY, SVGEGT. This CDR3 comprises 11 residues. CDR3 nucleotides: TGTGCCAGCCCCACATGCTACGAGCAGTACTTC. Protein sequence: CASPTCYEQYF.

This clonotype was seen at least ten times. CDR3 residues: CASSLGGAGVGNEQFF. Here the CDR3 DNA reads TGCGCCAGCAGCTTAGGCGGGGCGGGAGTGGGCAATGAGCAGTTCTTC. V is TRBV5-1 and J is TRBJ2-1; 7 bases are shared with TRBD2. Germline CDR1 reads SGHRS; CDR2 reads YFSETQ. V shed 2 bases and J 6 bases; nucleotides not matched to a gene: 11. This CDR3 spans 16 amino acids.

The V and J genes are TRBV4-3 and TRBJ1-3; possible D gene TRBD1, 5 bases. Trimming removed 4 bases at V and 2 bases at J, with 12 bases between. Germline V lookup: CDR1 LGHNA, CDR2 YSLEER. This CDR3 comprises 15 residues. DNA for the CDR3: TGCGCCAGCAGCCCACGACAGTCCGCTGGAAACACCATATATTTT. Its translation: CASSPRQSAGNTIYF.

This clonotype has a count of ten or more. The chain combines TRBV5-1 with TRBJ1-1; 9 positions match TRBD1. Germline loops: CDR1 SGHRS, CDR2 YFSETQ. This CDR3 is built from 16 residues. The junction had 7 bases not matched to a gene; V was cut back by 4 bases and J by 0 bases. The CDR3: CASSQGTGLMNTEAFF. DNA of the CDR3: TGCGCCAGCAGCCAAGGGACAGGGCTCATGAACACTGAAGCTTTCTTT.